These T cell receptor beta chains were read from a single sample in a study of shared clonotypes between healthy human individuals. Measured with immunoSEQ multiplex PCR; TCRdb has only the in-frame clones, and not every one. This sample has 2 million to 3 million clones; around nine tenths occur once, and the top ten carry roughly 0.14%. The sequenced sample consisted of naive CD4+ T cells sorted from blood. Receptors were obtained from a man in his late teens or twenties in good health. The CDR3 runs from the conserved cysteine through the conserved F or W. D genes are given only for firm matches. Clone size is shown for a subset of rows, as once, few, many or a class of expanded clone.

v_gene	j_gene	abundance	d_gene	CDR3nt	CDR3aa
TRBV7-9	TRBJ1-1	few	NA	TGTGCCAGCAGCTTAGCTGGGGGCGCGGCCACCGCTGAAGCTTTCTTT	CASSLAGGAATAEAFF
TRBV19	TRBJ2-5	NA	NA	TGTGCCAGTAGTATAGATATGACAGGGAGGGAGACCCAGTACTTC	CASSIDMTGRETQYF
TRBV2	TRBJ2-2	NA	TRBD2	TGTGCCAGCAGATGGCTAGCGGGAGTCCCCGGGGAGCTGTTTTTT	CASRWLAGVPGELFF
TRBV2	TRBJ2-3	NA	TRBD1	TGTGCCAGCAGCCCCGGGACAGGGGGCAAAATTGCAGATACGCAGTATTTT	CASSPGTGGKIADTQYF
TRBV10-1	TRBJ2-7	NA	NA	TGCGCCAGCAGTGAGTCGGGGGGTGCTTACGAGCAGTACTTC	CASSESGGAYEQYF
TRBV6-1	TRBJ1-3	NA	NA	TGTGCCAGCAGTGGGGGTAGCTCTGGAAACACCATATATTTT	CASSGGSSGNTIYF
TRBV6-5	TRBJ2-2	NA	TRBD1	TGTGCCAGCAGTTACTCCCCACCGACAGGGTGGATGGAGCTGTTTTTT	CASSYSPPTGWMELFF
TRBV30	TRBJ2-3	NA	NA	TGTGCCTGGTCCCCCGGGGCAGATACGCAGTATTTT	CAWSPGADTQYF
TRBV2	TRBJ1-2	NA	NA	TGTGCCAGCAGGGAGGGAGGGCGCGGCTACACCTTC	CASREGGRGYTF
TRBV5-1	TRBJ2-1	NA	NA	TGCGCCAGCAGCCCCCCTAGCACCTACAATGAGCAGTTCTTC	CASSPPSTYNEQFF
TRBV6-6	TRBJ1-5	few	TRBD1	TGTGCCAGCAGGGACAGGGGAGATCAGCCCCAGCATTTT	CASRDRGDQPQHF
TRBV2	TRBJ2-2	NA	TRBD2	TGTGCCAGCGGTCGCGGGAGCACCGGGGAGCTGTTTTTT	CASGRGSTGELFF
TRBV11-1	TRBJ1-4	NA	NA	TGTGCCAGCAGCTTCCGGGCTTCCGGTTTATCGGAAAAACTGTTTTTT	CASSFRASGLSEKLFF
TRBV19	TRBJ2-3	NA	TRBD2	TGTGCCACCAGACCTAGCGGGAGCACAGATACGCAGTATTTT	CATRPSGSTDTQYF
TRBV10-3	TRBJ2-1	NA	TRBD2	TGTGCCATCAGAGTTACTAGCGGGGTGGTAGGTGAGCAGTTCTTC	CAIRVTSGVVGEQFF
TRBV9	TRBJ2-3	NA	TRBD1	TGTGCCAGCAGCACTTGGACAGGGCCTCAAGATACGCAGTATTTT	CASSTWTGPQDTQYF
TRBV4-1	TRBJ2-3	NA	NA	TGCGCCAGCAGCCAAGGGACCACAGATACGCAGTATTTT	CASSQGTTDTQYF
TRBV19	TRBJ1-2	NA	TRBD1	TGTGCCAGTAGATCGAACAGGGGGCTCCAGTATGGCTACACCTTC	CASRSNRGLQYGYTF
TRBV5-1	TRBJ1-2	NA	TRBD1	TGCGCCAGCAGCTTGGGACAGGGGGCCTATGGCTACACCTTC	CASSLGQGAYGYTF
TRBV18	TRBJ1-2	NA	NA	TGTGCCAGCTCACCAGACAGCGGAGTCTATGGCTACACCTTC	CASSPDSGVYGYTF
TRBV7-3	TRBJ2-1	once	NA	TGTGCCAGCAGCTTAAGTCGCACAGGCCGGAGCAATGAGCAGTTCTTC	CASSLSRTGRSNEQFF
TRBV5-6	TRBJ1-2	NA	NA	TGTGCCAGCAGTCCCATGAGGCCGGGGAACTATGGCTACACCTTC	CASSPMRPGNYGYTF
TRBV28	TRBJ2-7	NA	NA	TGTGCCAGCAGTTACCCCCTAGGCGCAGGGTCGGTATACGAGCAGTACTTC	CASSYPLGAGSVYEQYF
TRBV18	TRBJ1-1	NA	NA	TGTGCCAGCTCAAAAGAGCGAGGGATTACTGAAGCTTTCTTT	CASSKERGITEAFF
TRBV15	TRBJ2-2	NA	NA	TGTGCCACTCGGACGGAAGGCGGGCGGAACACCGGGGAGCTGTTTTTT	CATRTEGGRNTGELFF
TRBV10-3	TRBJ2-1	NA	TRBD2	TGTGCCATCAGTGTCGGGGTAGCGGGAAACAATGAGCAGTTCTTC	CAISVGVAGNNEQFF
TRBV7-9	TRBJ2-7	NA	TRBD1	TGTGCCAGCAGCTCGACTAGAGGGACAGGGTCATACGAGCAGTACTTC	CASSSTRGTGSYEQYF
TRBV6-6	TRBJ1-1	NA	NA	TGTGCCAGCAGTTACTCCCGCACTGAAGCTTTCTTT	CASSYSRTEAFF
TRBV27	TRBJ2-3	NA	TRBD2	TGTGCCAGCAGGACTAGCGGGGGCCTCACAGATACGCAGTATTTT	CASRTSGGLTDTQYF
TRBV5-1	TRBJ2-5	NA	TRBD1	TGCGCCAGCAGCTTGGAGACAGGGGGCTCCGAGACCCAGTACTTC	CASSLETGGSETQYF
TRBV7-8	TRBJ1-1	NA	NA	TGTGCCAGCAGCTTAGCTTCGGAGACAGGAACTTTCTTT	CASSLASETGTFF